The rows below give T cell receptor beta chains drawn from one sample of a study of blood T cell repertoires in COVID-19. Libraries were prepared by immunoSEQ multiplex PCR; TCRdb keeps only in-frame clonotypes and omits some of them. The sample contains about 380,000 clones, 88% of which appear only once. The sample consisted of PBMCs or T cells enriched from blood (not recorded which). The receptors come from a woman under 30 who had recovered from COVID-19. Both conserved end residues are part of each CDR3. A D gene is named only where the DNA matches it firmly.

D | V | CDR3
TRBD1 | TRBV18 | CASSPPDRATDTQYF
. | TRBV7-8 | CASSLSAGQETQYF
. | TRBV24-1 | CATSDLDSFYGYTF
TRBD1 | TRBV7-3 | CASSRGHRGRGGTDTQYF
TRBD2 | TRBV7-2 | CASSFERGTDTQYF
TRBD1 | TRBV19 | CASSIQRTGGENEKLFF
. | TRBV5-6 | CASGAPGASNEKLFF
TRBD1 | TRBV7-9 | CASSLIPGQATNTEAFF
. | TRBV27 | CASSLNRVRNQPQHF
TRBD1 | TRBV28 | CASTLGTGLNTIYF
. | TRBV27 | CASSLTQGHGYTF
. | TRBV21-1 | CASSKVGLAGGREDTQYF
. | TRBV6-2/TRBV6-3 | CASSYLATGFTGELFF
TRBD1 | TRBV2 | CASSEQGAGTDTQYF
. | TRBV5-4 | CASGTGTYEQYF
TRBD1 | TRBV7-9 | CASSYIDRGAKNIQYF
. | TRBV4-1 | CASSQARENTIYF
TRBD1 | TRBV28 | CASSSPTGAYEQYF
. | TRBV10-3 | CAISESRVEKLFF
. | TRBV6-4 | CASRVRGEGNTEAFF
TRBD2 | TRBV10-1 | CASSEAIAGGPTDTQYF
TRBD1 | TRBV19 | CASSIGKGETGRNIQYF
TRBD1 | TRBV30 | CAWSGGTDREKLFF